There are a few counts of the clone carrying this TCR beta chain. Antigen specificity is unknown. The germline V gene encodes CDR1 MDHEN and CDR2 SYDVKM. V gave up 3 bases and J gave up 3 bases, with 11 bases separating them. The CDR3 runs to 14 residues. The data stem from a study of identical twins. TCRdb redid the calling of the 5' RACE reads with MiXCR, one entry per CDR3 protein. The top ten clones hold roughly 7.8% of a sample with about 300,000 distinct CDR3 sequences, around an eighth of them seen once. Study outcomes and limitations: For out-of-frame beta sequences, excess twin sharing was weaker. Alpha sequences that were out-of-frame and twin-shared showed an excess of low generation probability.

These records were also assigned to another study, of yellow fever vaccine responses in identical twins.

The clonotype comes from a woman younger than 30 in good health. Material for sequencing was CD8+ T cells sorted from blood. This rearrangement joins TRBV28 to TRBJ1-1; D perhaps matches TRBD1 (5 bases). As DNA, the CDR3 is TGTGCCAGCAGTTTGGGGGGGAGAGACACTGAAGCTTTCTTT. This sequence encodes CASSLGGRDTEAFF.